These 27 T cell receptor beta chains came from one sample sequenced in a study of metastatic and nonmetastatic thyroid tumors. TCRdb reanalyzed the PCR reads via MiXCR. The sample contains tens of thousands of clones, about 20% of which appear only once. No treatment had been given to any patient before thyroid surgery. The sample consisted of blood. These receptors all stem from a female donor with papillary thyroid cancer or a benign thyroid nodule (not recorded which). Some clones in this sample may be carry-over from other donors' samples.

The DNA for the CDR3 is TGTGCCAGCAGATCGGTACAGGGGGCTCGTGGCTACACCTTC. It translates to CASRSVQGARGYTF. V usage is TRBV28 and J usage is TRBJ1-2, with TRBD1 identical over 9 bases. Per germline, CDR1 MDHEN and CDR2 SYDVKM. This CDR3 spans 14 amino acids. V lost 6 bases, J lost 7 bases, and 9 bases stayed unmatched.

This clone has at least ten counts. This sequence joins TRBV30 and TRBJ1-1; tentative D call: TRBD1 (6 bases). The V gene's germline CDR1 is GTSNPN and CDR2 SVGIG (reference sequence). The CDR3 is 15 residues long. Trimming shortened V by 2 bases and J by 7 bases, and 20 bases separated the two germline ends. The CDR3 DNA is TGTGCCTGGAGTACTTGGGACACCCGAACAGGTGAAGCTTTCTTT. This gives the protein CAWSTWDTRTGEAFF.

As regards this clone: A read error may account for a junction end that differs from germline. This sequence joins TRBV27 and TRBJ1-1; D gene uncertain. The CDR3 runs 13 residues. Germline V gives CDR1 MNHEY, CDR2 SMNVEV (reference sequence). DNA of the CDR3: TGTGCCAGCAGTGAAACATTCGGCACTGAATCTCTCTTT. Its translation is CASSETFGTESLF.

Only a few counts were recorded for this clone. The V call is TRBV11-2, the J call TRBJ1-2; no clear D. This CDR3 is 12 amino acids long. Germline CDR1 and CDR2: SGHAT and FQNNGV. The ends were cut back, 4 bases at V and 7 bases at J, with 10 bases in the middle. CDR3 amino acids: CASSSLFGGYTF. The CDR3 region has the DNA TGTGCCAGCAGCTCCTTATTTGGTGGCTACACCTTC.

This clone was seen at least ten times. The genes are TRBV5-1 and TRBJ2-7; D not resolved. CDR1 and CDR2 from the germline V gene are SGHRS and YFSETQ. The CDR3 is 14 residues long. Trimming cost V 1 base and J 0 bases, with 8 bases left between them. The CDR3 sequence: CASSLTVGSYEQYF. The CDR3 DNA reads TGCGCCAGCAGCTTGACAGTGGGCTCCTACGAGCAGTACTTC.

This clone was seen at least ten times. The J gene is TRBJ2-1, the V gene TRBV7-3; D not certain. CDR3 length: 16 amino acids. Germline V gene data show CDR1 as SGHTA and CDR2 as FQGTGA. Trimming cost V 1 base and J 0 bases, with 10 bases left between them. The CDR3 DNA reads TGTGCCAGCAGCTTAAGAGCTGAGAGCTCCTACAATGAGCAGTTCTTC. It yields the protein CASSLRAESSYNEQFF.

This clone has a count of ten or more. The chain uses TRBV27 and TRBJ2-3; D gene unclear. CDR3 length: 12 residues. Per the germline V gene, CDR1 is MNHEY and CDR2 is SMNVEV (reference sequence). Trimming removed 6 bases from V and 10 bases from J, with 14 bases in between. CDR3 in DNA: TGTGCCAGCAGCTCCGGCGAGCAGGCGCAGTATTTT. As protein: CASSSGEQAQYF.

Turning to this clone: A much larger clonotype is one base distant, so this may be a read error. The chain employs TRBV7-9 and TRBJ1-1; tentatively, D is TRBD1 (5 bases). Germline CDR1 and CDR2: SEHNR and FQNEAQ (reference sequence). CDR3 length: 14 amino acids. CDR3 sequence reads: CASSWGSWNTEASF. The CDR3 bases are TGTGCCAGCAGTTGGGGGAGTTGGAACACTGAAGCTTCCTTT.

This clone was recorded once. Possible read error: a much larger clone is one base away. The chain recombines TRBV18 with TRBJ2-5; a weak D match, TRBD2 (6 bases). Between the trimmed V and J ends, which lost 2 bases and 0 bases, there was a span of 16 bases. The CDR3 length is 17 residues. The germline V gene encodes CDR1 KGHSH and CDR2 LQKENI. The CDR3 sequence is CASSPGLRIADQETQYF. CDR3 nucleotide sequence: TGTGCCAGCTCACCAGGGCTTCGAATAGCGGACCAAGAGACCCAGTACTTC. Based on the CDR3 plus reference TRBV18 and TRBJ2-5, the full variable domain is NAGVMQNPRHLVRRRGQEARLRCSPMKGHSHVYWYRQLPEEGLKFMVYLQKENIIDESGMPKERFSAEFPKEGPSILRIQQVVRGDSAAYFCASSPGLRIADQETQYFGPGTRLLVL.

The gene calls are TRBV4-1 and TRBJ1-4, with D perhaps matching TRBD1 (5 bases). This CDR3 is 16 amino acids long. Trimming took 4 bases from V and 5 from J, leaving 17 bases between them. Looked up from germline, CDR1 is MGHRA and CDR2 is YSYEKL. The CDR3 protein is CASSLGWGGENEKLFF. The CDR3 DNA sequence: TGCGCCAGCAGCCTGGGGTGGGGAGGGGAGAATGAAAAACTGTTTTTT.

V usage is TRBV20-1 and J usage is TRBJ1-4, with unresolved D. Between the trimmed V and J ends, which lost 6 bases and 4 bases, there was a span of 9 bases. This CDR3 spans 12 amino acids. From germline, CDR1 is DFQATT and CDR2 SNEGSKA (reference sequence). CDR3 DNA: TGCAGTGCCCAAAAGGGTAATGAAAAACTGTTTTTT. Translating gives CSAQKGNEKLFF.

DNA for the CDR3: TGTGCCAGCAGCTCAGGACTAGCGGGAGGAGGCTCTGGGGCCAATTTCCTGACTTTC. This encodes CASSSGLAGGGSGANFLTF. The chain is built from TRBV7-1 and TRBJ2-6; 13 bases align to TRBD2. TRBV7-1 is filed as an ORF, its function uncertain. V trimming: 1 base; J trimming: 14 bases; junction bases outside the gene matches: 17. The CDR3 sequence is 19 residues long.

CDR3 region: CSVESGEQFF. CDR3 coding DNA: TGCAGCGTTGAGTCCGGTGAGCAGTTCTTC. The J gene is TRBJ2-1, the V gene TRBV29-1; D unresolved. The CDR3 loop spans 10 amino acids. CDR1 is SQVTM and CDR2 is ANQGSEA in the germline V gene. Trimming left V 3 bases short and J 9 bases short, with 6 bases between.

This clone was seen at least ten times. The rearrangement uses TRBV29-1 and TRBJ1-1; D is possibly TRBD1 (6 bases). Germline CDR1 reads SQVTM; CDR2 reads ANQGSEA. The V end lost 6 bases, the J end lost 1 base, and 12 bases lay between the germline ends. The CDR3 has 13 residues. CDR3 loop: CSVAVTGNTEAFF. The CDR3 nucleotides are TGCAGCGTAGCAGTGACAGGGAACACTGAAGCTTTCTTT.

This clone was seen a handful of times. The chain employs TRBV28 and TRBJ2-1; no firm D call. The germline V and J ends were trimmed by 6 bases and 9 bases, with 15 bases remaining between them. This CDR3 contains 13 residues. CDR1 MDHEN and CDR2 SYDVKM come from the germline V gene. The CDR3: CASSLYIFPEQFF. CDR3 DNA: TGTGCCAGCAGCTTGTACATATTCCCTGAGCAGTTCTTC.

In its sample, this clone was seen many times. The chain links TRBV7-6 to TRBJ2-2; 9 bases line up with TRBD1. Germline V CDR1 and CDR2: SGHVS, FNYEAQ. The CDR3 runs to 18 residues. J was trimmed by 6 bases and V by 5 bases; bases with no gene match: 16. CDR3 region: CASSRALRTGAIPGELFF. Written as DNA, the CDR3 is TGTGCCAGCAGCCGAGCCCTTCGGACAGGGGCGATTCCCGGGGAGCTGTTTTTT.

This clone was counted ten times or more. A much larger clone sits a single nucleotide away, making a read error possible. The chain couples TRBV6-1 to TRBJ1-1; TRBD1 aligns across 10 bases. The V segment lost 5 bases and the J segment 3 bases; nucleotides outside the gene matches: 6. Germline V lookup: CDR1 MNHNS, CDR2 SASEGT. This CDR3 spans 15 amino acids. The CDR3 DNA reads TGTGCCAGCAGTAACGGACAGGGGGGCGACACTGAAGCTTTCTTT. It yields the protein CASSNGQGGDTEAFF.

The chain employs TRBV6-1 and TRBJ2-7, with D perhaps matching TRBD2 (7 bases). Looked up from germline, CDR1 is MNHNS and CDR2 is SASEGT. This CDR3 contains 16 residues. Trimming cost V 6 bases and J 1 base, with 19 bases left between them. CDR3 DNA: TGTGCCAGCAGCGAACCGTACAGGGAGGGGTCCTACGAGCAGTACTTC. Protein sequence: CASSEPYREGSYEQYF.

This clone ranks as medium-sized. CDR3 protein: CASTPGSAPNEKLFF. The CDR3 DNA sequence: TGTGCCAGCACCCCCGGCTCTGCGCCAAATGAAAAACTGTTTTTT. This chain joins TRBV28 and TRBJ1-4, with D hard to call. CDR1 is MDHEN and CDR2 is SYDVKM in the germline V gene. Trimming shortened V by 7 bases and J by 5 bases, and 17 bases separated the two germline ends. The CDR3 totals 15 residues.

The sample holds many counts of this clone. This sample also contains other DNA sequences that code for the same CDR3. The chain has TRBV5-1 and TRBJ2-1; TRBD1 or TRBD2 may be the D gene (5 bases each). Germline V lookup: CDR1 SGHRS, CDR2 YFSETQ. V lost 0 bases, J lost 0 bases, and 7 bases lay in between. The length of the CDR3 is 15 residues. The chain's CDR3 is CASSLGGSSYNEQFF. Here the CDR3 DNA reads TGCGCCAGCAGCTTGGGGGGGAGCTCCTACAATGAGCAGTTCTTC.

Details on this clone: Other DNA sequences within the sample encode an identical CDR3. The DNA for the CDR3 is TGCAGTGCCACCCCGAGTGGGACAGAAGCTTTCTTT. Its translation is CSATPSGTEAFF. The gene calls are TRBV20-1 and TRBJ1-1; tentative D call: TRBD1 (6 bases). The ends were cut back, 6 bases at V and 8 bases at J, with 16 bases in the middle. This CDR3 has 12 residues. Germline V gives CDR1 DFQATT, CDR2 SNEGSKA (reference sequence).

Comment on this clone: A read error may explain this, as a much larger clone is one base away. The chain is built from TRBV20-1 and TRBJ2-1, with D unclear. Per germline, CDR1 DFQATT and CDR2 SNEGSKA (reference sequence). The CDR3 sequence is 12 residues long. V lost 3 bases to trimming and J lost 7 bases, with 10 bases between them. The CDR3 protein is CSASWGMNEQFF. The CDR3 nucleotides read TGCAGTGCTAGTTGGGGAATGAATGAGCAGTTCTTC.

This clone was seen many times. This chain uses TRBV12-3 or TRBV12-4 with TRBJ2-2, with 9 bases fitting TRBD1. V lost 1 base to trimming and J lost 4 bases; unmatched junction nucleotides: 4. This CDR3 contains 16 residues. In nucleotides, the CDR3 is TGTGCCAGCAGTTTAGTGGGGACAGGGCGCACCGGGGAGCTGTTTTTT. Encoded protein: CASSLVGTGRTGELFF.

Many counts were recorded for this clone. V is TRBV30 and J is TRBJ2-1; 7 positions match TRBD2. CDR1 and CDR2 from the germline V gene are GTSNPN and SVGIG (reference sequence). V gave up 4 bases and J gave up 7 bases; unmatched junction bases: 7. The CDR3 is 13 amino acids. CDR3 amino acids: CAWTSGQSNEQFF. The CDR3 DNA reads TGTGCCTGGACTAGCGGCCAATCAAATGAGCAGTTCTTC.

Here the CDR3 reads CSSPIAGGPDEQFF. CDR3 sequence (DNA): TGCAGTTCCCCCATAGCGGGAGGGCCCGATGAGCAGTTCTTC. V gene TRBV20-1 combines with J gene TRBJ2-1; 11 bases match TRBD2. This CDR3 contains 14 residues. Germline V CDR1 and CDR2: DFQATT, SNEGSKA (reference sequence). J gave up 8 bases and V 8 bases, and 11 bases lay outside the gene matches.

Many counts were recorded for this clone. The chain joins TRBV12-3 or TRBV12-4 to TRBJ2-2; 10 bases fit TRBD2. This CDR3 has 14 amino acids. V trimming: 10 bases; J trimming: 6 bases; junction bases outside the gene matches: 8. The CDR3 spells CATSGRAGAGELFF. The CDR3 DNA follows: TGTGCCACAAGCGGGAGGGCCGGGGCCGGGGAGCTGTTTTTT.

This clone has ten or more counts. The rearrangement uses TRBV9 and TRBJ2-1; tentatively, D is TRBD2 (5 bases). V lost 3 bases to trimming and J lost 8 bases, with 9 bases between them. The CDR3 is made up of 12 amino acids. CDR1 SGDLS and CDR2 YYNGEE come from the germline V gene. The DNA of the CDR3 is TGTGCCAGCAGCGCGGAGGTGGATGAGCAGTTCTTC. It yields the protein CASSAEVDEQFF.